Following are 27 T cell receptor beta chains from one sample sequenced in a study of blood T cell repertoires in COVID-19. The table came from immunoSEQ multiplex PCR; TCRdb's copy has only in-frame clones and leaves some out. The sample includes fewer than 300,000 clones, less than 85% of them seen just once. The sample was peripheral blood. All receptors derive from a woman aged 18-29 years with acute or convalescent COVID-19.

V usage is TRBV19 and J usage is TRBJ1-1; D is unclear. This CDR3 spans 14 amino acids. Trimming took off 1 base at V and 4 bases at J, with 10 bases between the two ends. From germline, CDR1 is LNHDA and CDR2 SQIVND (reference sequence). The CDR3 DNA follows: TGTGCCAGTAGTATAGGTCCAGGTTCCACTGAAGCTTTCTTT. As protein: CASSIGPGSTEAFF.

The chain couples TRBV6-1 to TRBJ1-1, with D possibly matching TRBD1 (6 bases). Trimming shortened V by 2 bases and J by 5 bases, and 15 bases separated the two germline ends. Germline CDR1 MNHNS, CDR2 SASEGT. The CDR3 has 15 residues. The CDR3 spells CASSELGQGRTEAFF. DNA for the CDR3: TGTGCCAGCAGTGAACTTGGCCAGGGGAGAACTGAAGCTTTCTTT.

The chain carries TRBV28 and TRBJ1-2, with D uncertain. CDR3 length: 14 amino acids. V was clipped by 3 bases and J by 2 bases, with 10 bases between them. CDR1 is MDHEN and CDR2 is SYDVKM in the germline V gene. This chain's CDR3 is CASSLGGKNYGYTF. CDR3 bases: TGTGCCAGCAGTTTGGGAGGGAAGAACTATGGCTACACCTTC.

The chain recombines TRBV3-1 (or the pseudogene TRBV3-2) with TRBJ2-2; 13 bases map to TRBD2. CDR1 LGHDT and CDR2 YNNKEL come from the germline V gene (reference sequence). CDR3 size: 17 residues. J lost 0 bases, V lost 6 bases, and 4 bases had no gene match. The CDR3 DNA sequence: TGTGCCAGCAGACAGACTAGCGGGAGGCCGAACACCGGGGAGCTGTTTTTT. Amino acids: CASRQTSGRPNTGELFF.

The J gene is TRBJ2-7, the V gene TRBV9; 7 bases match TRBD1. The CDR3 extends over 15 amino acids. The J segment lost 0 bases and the V segment lost 2 bases, leaving 5 bases of the junction unmatched. Germline CDR1 SGDLS, CDR2 YYNGEE. This CDR3 is CASSVGTEFSYEQYF. The CDR3 DNA reads TGTGCCAGCAGCGTCGGGACAGAATTCTCCTACGAGCAGTACTTC.

This chain links TRBV29-1 with TRBJ2-1, with D possibly being TRBD1 (6 bases). The V and J ends lost 3 bases and 4 bases respectively, with 13 bases between them. From germline, CDR1 is SQVTM and CDR2 ANQGSEA. This CDR3 is built from 14 residues. CDR3 region: CSVDGDTLYNEQFF. In nucleotides, the CDR3 is TGCAGCGTTGATGGGGACACCTTATACAATGAGCAGTTCTTC.

CDR3: CASSLGGTGNEKLFF. The CDR3, as DNA: TGTGCCAGCAGCTTGGGAGGGACAGGGAATGAAAAACTGTTTTTT. This chain links TRBV5-4 with TRBJ1-4; 9 bases map to TRBD1. Germline trimming cut 0 bases from V and 5 bases from J; bases unmatched to any gene: 2. In germline, CDR1 is SGHNT, CDR2 YYREEE (reference sequence). The CDR3 is 15 residues long. The whole variable domain, remainder taken from reference TRBV5-4 and TRBJ1-4, is ETGVTQSPTHLIKTRGQQVTLRCSSQSGHNTVSWYQQALGQGPQFIFQYYREEENGRGNFPPRFSGLQFPNYSSELNVNALELDDSALYLCASSLGGTGNEKLFFGSGTQLSVL.

V and J are TRBV28 and TRBJ2-3; 7 positions agree with TRBD2. From germline, CDR1 is MDHEN and CDR2 SYDVKM. Unmatched junction bases numbered 13, after V lost 5 bases and J lost 2 bases. CDR3 length equals 17 residues. This CDR3 is CASSLPPLADYTDTQYF. As DNA, the CDR3 is TGTGCCAGCAGTCTCCCCCCGCTAGCGGACTACACAGATACGCAGTATTTT.

This clone has only one observation. The J gene is TRBJ2-1, the V gene TRBV10-3; 8 nucleotides agree with TRBD1. Germline values: CDR1 ENHRY, CDR2 SYGVKD. The V and J ends lost 10 bases and 2 bases, in that order; junction bases with no gene match: 4. The CDR3 spans 13 residues. The CDR3 spells CATTQGAYNEQFF. CDR3 bases: TGTGCCACCACACAGGGGGCCTACAATGAGCAGTTCTTC.

V usage is TRBV14 and J usage is TRBJ2-7; 7 bases are shared with TRBD2. Germline V gene lookup returns CDR1 SGHDN and CDR2 FVKESK. V trimming: 3 bases; J trimming: 7 bases; junction bases outside the gene matches: 12. The CDR3 has 15 residues. CDR3 DNA: TGTGCCAGCAGCCAGCTTAGCGGGCCCATTTCGGAGCAGTACTTC. Amino acids: CASSQLSGPISEQYF.

This clone was recorded a few times. The chain combines TRBV5-1 with TRBJ2-7; no definite D call. Germline V CDR1 and CDR2: SGHRS, YFSETQ. The CDR3 length is 13 residues. Trimming left V 4 bases short and J 4 bases short, with 12 bases between. The CDR3 DNA reads TGCGCCAGCAGCCCAGCGAGAACTTACGAGCAGTACTTC. This codes for CASSPARTYEQYF.

The chain combines TRBV3-1 (or the pseudogene TRBV3-2) with TRBJ2-1; the D gene is possibly TRBD2 (5 bases). This CDR3 is 12 amino acids long. V lost 2 bases to trimming and J lost 6 bases, with 5 bases between them. Germline V lookup: CDR1 LGHDT, CDR2 YNNKEL (reference sequence). The CDR3 here is CASSQSGNEQFF. CDR3 in DNA: TGTGCCAGCAGCCAAAGCGGCAATGAGCAGTTCTTC.

This chain joins TRBV12-3 or TRBV12-4 and TRBJ2-7, with D possibly TRBD1 on 5 matching bases. V lost 6 bases and J lost 7, with 16 bases in between. The CDR3 length is 13 residues. CDR3 DNA sequence: TGTGCCAGCAGCCCCGCCGGACAACAGGAGCAGTACTTC. This codes for CASSPAGQQEQYF.

This chain joins TRBV2 and TRBJ2-7; D perhaps matches TRBD1 (7 bases). The germline V gene encodes CDR1 SNHLY and CDR2 FYNNEI. V was trimmed by 4 bases and J by 3 bases, leaving 13 bases between them. The CDR3 is made up of 14 amino acids. As DNA, the CDR3 is TGTGCCAGCAGTGCGGGAGACAGGGACTACGAGCAGTACTTC. Residues: CASSAGDRDYEQYF.

The chain links TRBV3-1 (or the pseudogene TRBV3-2) to TRBJ1-3; 7 bases are shared with TRBD1. After removal of 4 bases from V and 0 bases from J, the junction contained 9 bases not matched to a gene. The CDR3 runs to 17 residues. The V gene's germline CDR1 is LGHDT and CDR2 YNNKEL (reference sequence). CDR3 bases: TGTGCCAGCAGCCTAAGGGGATCAGGGGGCTCTGGAAACACCATATATTTT. Translation: CASSLRGSGGSGNTIYF.

This clone occurred a few times. J is TRBJ1-2 and V is TRBV25-1, with D possibly being TRBD1 (6 bases). CDR3 length: 16 amino acids. V was clipped by 2 bases and J by 8 bases, with 21 bases between them. Per the germline V gene, CDR1 is MGHDK and CDR2 is SYGVNS. The CDR3 reads CASSEPYNSGGHGYTF. The CDR3 DNA reads as TGTGCCAGCAGTGAACCCTACAACAGCGGGGGCCACGGCTACACCTTC.

CDR3 residues: CASSLGTTYGYTF. The CDR3 DNA is TGTGCCAGCAGTTTAGGGACAACGTATGGCTACACCTTC. V usage is TRBV28 and J usage is TRBJ1-2; a possible D gene is TRBD1 (6 bases). CDR1 and CDR2 (germline): MDHEN, SYDVKM. Trimming shortened V by 2 bases and J by 5 bases, and 9 bases separated the two germline ends. The CDR3 sequence is 13 residues long.

This clone was recorded a few times. The chain carries TRBV11-3 and TRBJ2-1; 11 nucleotides match TRBD2. Germline CDR1 reads SGHNT; CDR2 reads YENEEA. The V and J ends lost 3 bases and 9 bases, in that order; junction bases with no gene match: 10. CDR3 length: 16 amino acids. The CDR3 sequence: CASSFGTSGSRGEQFF. Written as DNA, the CDR3 is TGTGCCAGCAGCTTCGGGACTAGCGGTTCTCGGGGTGAGCAGTTCTTC.

The chain has TRBV18 and TRBJ1-3; 7 nucleotides align to TRBD1. The CDR3 runs 15 residues. V was clipped by 2 bases and J by 3 bases; unmatched bases: 4. The germline CDR1 and CDR2 sequences are KGHSH and LQKENI. This chain's CDR3 is CASSPVTGVGNTIYF. The CDR3 nucleotides are TGTGCCAGCTCACCAGTTACAGGGGTTGGAAACACCATATATTTT.

This clone was seen only once. V gene TRBV15 combines with J gene TRBJ1-2; the D is unclear. The CDR3 covers 14 residues. V lost 5 bases and J lost 0, with 10 bases in between. Germline CDR1 reads LNHNV; CDR2 reads YYDKDF (reference sequence). The CDR3 reads CATSADGANYGYTF. The CDR3 DNA reads TGTGCCACCAGCGCAGATGGAGCTAACTATGGCTACACCTTC.

This clone was counted a single time. The chain uses TRBV27 and TRBJ2-4; D gene ambiguous. The CDR3 covers 14 residues. From germline, CDR1 is MNHEY and CDR2 SMNVEV (reference sequence). Deletions cut 5 bases from V and 9 bases from J, with 17 bases between. Here the CDR3 reads CASSGSVGDGIQYF. The CDR3 bases are TGTGCCAGCAGTGGTTCCGTCGGAGACGGCATTCAGTACTTC.

The chain carries TRBV2 and TRBJ1-4; 9 bases are a match to TRBD1. The V segment lost 2 bases and the J segment 8 bases; nucleotides outside the gene matches: 6. The germline V gene encodes CDR1 SNHLY and CDR2 FYNNEI. The CDR3 contains 15 residues. The CDR3 DNA is TGTGCCAGCAGTGAACCCGGACAGGGGAGGGAAAAACTGTTTTTT. Translation gives CASSEPGQGREKLFF.

V gene TRBV7-9 combines with J gene TRBJ1-2; the D gene is possibly TRBD1 (6 bases). Germline V gene sequence: CDR1 SEHNR, CDR2 FQNEAQ (reference sequence). There are 13 residues in the CDR3. V lost 3 bases, J lost 4 bases, and 9 bases lay in between. Written as DNA, the CDR3 is TGTGCCAGCAGCTTCAGGGGCGTCTATGGCTACACCTTC. Residues: CASSFRGVYGYTF.

Many counts were recorded for this clone. J is TRBJ2-5 and V is TRBV9, with 9 bases aligning to TRBD2. Unmatched junction bases numbered 13, after V lost 4 bases and J lost 0 bases. CDR3 length: 18 amino acids. CDR1 is SGDLS, CDR2 YYNGEE, per germline. CDR3 sequence (DNA): TGTGCCAGCAGCCCCAAACGAAGCGGGAGGTACGACCAAGAGACCCAGTACTTC. This encodes CASSPKRSGRYDQETQYF.

This clone was detected only a few times. V and J are TRBV14 and TRBJ2-1; TRBD2 aligns across 7 bases. Germline CDR1 SGHDN, CDR2 FVKESK. The CDR3 totals 14 residues. The J segment lost 8 bases and the V segment lost 0 bases, leaving 4 bases of the junction unmatched. CDR3 sequence: CASSQELAWHEQFF. As DNA, the CDR3 is TGTGCCAGCAGCCAAGAACTAGCGTGGCATGAGCAGTTCTTC.

The rearrangement links TRBV9 to TRBJ2-1; maybe TRBD2 (7 bases). The CDR3 has 17 amino acids. Trimming pared 3 bases from V and 3 bases from J, leaving 19 bases between. CDR1 is SGDLS and CDR2 is YYNGEE in the germline V gene. CDR3 nucleotides: TGTGCCAGCAGCGAGACGGGAGGAGGGGGAAACTACAATGAGCAGTTCTTC. As protein: CASSETGGGGNYNEQFF.

The rearrangement links TRBV29-1 to TRBJ2-1; D is uncertain. The CDR3 totals 14 residues. V lost 7 bases and J lost 7, with 20 bases in between. Germline V CDR1 and CDR2: SQVTM, ANQGSEA. The CDR3: CSAAQRVDVNEQFF. CDR3 DNA sequence: TGCAGCGCTGCGCAGCGCGTTGACGTGAATGAGCAGTTCTTC.